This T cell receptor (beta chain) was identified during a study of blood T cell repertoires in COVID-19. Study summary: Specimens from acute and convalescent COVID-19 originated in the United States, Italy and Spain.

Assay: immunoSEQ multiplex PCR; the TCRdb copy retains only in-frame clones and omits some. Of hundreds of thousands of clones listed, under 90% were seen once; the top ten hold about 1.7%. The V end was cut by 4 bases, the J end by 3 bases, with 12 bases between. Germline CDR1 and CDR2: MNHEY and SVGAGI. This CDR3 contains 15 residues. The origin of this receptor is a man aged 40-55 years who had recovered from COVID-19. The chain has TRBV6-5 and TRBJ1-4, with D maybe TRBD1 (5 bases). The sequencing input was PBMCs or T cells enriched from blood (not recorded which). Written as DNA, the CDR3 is TGTGCCAGCAGTTTGGAGGGGAAATCTAATGAAAAACTGTTTTTT. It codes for CASSLEGKSNEKLFF.